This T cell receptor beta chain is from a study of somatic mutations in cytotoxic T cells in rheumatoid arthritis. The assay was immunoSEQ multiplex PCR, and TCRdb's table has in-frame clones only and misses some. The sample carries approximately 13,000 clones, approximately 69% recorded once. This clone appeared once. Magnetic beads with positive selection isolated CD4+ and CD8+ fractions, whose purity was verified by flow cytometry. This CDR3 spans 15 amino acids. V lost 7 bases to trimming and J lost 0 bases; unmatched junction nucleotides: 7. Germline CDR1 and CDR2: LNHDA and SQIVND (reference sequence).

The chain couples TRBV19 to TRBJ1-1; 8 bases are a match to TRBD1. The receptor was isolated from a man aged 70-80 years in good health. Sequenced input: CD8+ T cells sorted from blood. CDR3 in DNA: TGTGCCAGTACCCTGGGGGGACAGGTGAACACTGAAGCTTTCTTT. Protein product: CASTLGGQVNTEAFF.